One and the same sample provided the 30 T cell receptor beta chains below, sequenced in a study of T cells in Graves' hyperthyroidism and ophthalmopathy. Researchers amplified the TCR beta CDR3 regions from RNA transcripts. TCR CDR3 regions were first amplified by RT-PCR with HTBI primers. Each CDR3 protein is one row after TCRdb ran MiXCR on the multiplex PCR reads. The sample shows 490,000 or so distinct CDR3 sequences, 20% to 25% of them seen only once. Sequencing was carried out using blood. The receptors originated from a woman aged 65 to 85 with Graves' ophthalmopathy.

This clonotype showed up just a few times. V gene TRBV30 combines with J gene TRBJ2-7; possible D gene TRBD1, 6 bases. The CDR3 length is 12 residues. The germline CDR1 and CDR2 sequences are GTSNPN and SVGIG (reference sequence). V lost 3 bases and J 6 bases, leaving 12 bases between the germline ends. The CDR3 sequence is CAWSALRGEQYF. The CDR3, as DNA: TGTGCCTGGAGCGCCCTCAGGGGCGAGCAGTACTTC.

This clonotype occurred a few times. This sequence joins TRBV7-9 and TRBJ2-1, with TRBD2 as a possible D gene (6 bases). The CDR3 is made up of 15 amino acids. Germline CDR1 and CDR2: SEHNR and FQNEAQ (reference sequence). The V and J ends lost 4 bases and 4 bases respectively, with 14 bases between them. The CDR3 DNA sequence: TGTGCCAGCAGCTATGGGGGAGGAACGTACAATGAGCAGTTCTTC. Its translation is CASSYGGGTYNEQFF. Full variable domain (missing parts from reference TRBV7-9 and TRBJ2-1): DTGVSQNPRHKITKRGQNVTFRCDPISEHNRLYWYRQTLGQGPEFLTYFQNEAQLEKSRLLSDRFSAERPKGSFSTLEIQRTEQGDSAMYLCASSYGGGTYNEQFFGPGTRLTVL.

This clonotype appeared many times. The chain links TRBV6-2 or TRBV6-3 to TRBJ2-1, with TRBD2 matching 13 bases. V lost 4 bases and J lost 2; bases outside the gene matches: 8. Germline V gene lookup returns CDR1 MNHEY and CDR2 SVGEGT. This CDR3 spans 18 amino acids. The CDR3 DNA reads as TGTGCCAGCAGTTTCTTCGGACTAGCGGGAGCTCCCTACAATGAGCAGTTCTTC. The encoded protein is CASSFFGLAGAPYNEQFF.

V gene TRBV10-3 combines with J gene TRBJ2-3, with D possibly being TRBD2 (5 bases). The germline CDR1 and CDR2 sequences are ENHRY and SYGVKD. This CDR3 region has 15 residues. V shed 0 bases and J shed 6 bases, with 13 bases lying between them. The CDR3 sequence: CAISESGGPWDTQYF. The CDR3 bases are TGTGCCATCAGTGAGTCCGGCGGGCCGTGGGATACGCAGTATTTT.

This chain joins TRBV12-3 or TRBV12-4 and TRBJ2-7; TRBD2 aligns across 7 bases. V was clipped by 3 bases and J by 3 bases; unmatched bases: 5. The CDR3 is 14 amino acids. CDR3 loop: CASSFSGNNYEQYF. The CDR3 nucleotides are TGTGCCAGCAGTTTCAGCGGGAACAACTACGAGCAGTACTTC.

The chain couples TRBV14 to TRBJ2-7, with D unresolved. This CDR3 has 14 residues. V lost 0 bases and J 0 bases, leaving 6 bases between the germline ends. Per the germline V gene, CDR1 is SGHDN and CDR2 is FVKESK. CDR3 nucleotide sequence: TGTGCCAGCAGCCAAGAACACGTCTCCTACGAGCAGTACTTC. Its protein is CASSQEHVSYEQYF.

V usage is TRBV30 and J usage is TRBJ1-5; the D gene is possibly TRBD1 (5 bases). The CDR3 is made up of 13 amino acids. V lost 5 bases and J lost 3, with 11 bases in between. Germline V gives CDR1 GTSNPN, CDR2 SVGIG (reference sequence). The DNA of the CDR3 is TGTGCCTGGCAGGGCTCGGCCAATCAGCCCCAGCATTTT. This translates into CAWQGSANQPQHF.

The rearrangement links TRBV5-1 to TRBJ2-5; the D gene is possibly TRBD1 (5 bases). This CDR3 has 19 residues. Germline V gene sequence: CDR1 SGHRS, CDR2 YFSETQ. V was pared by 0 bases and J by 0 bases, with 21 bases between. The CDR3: CASSLGWAGHRNDQETQYF. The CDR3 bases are TGCGCCAGCAGCTTGGGTTGGGCAGGGCACCGGAATGACCAAGAGACCCAGTACTTC.

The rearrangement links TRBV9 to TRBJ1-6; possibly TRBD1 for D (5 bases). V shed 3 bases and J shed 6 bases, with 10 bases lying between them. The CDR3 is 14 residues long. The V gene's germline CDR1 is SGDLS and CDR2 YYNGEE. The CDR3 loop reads CASSEGPSNSPLHF. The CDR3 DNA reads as TGTGCCAGCAGCGAGGGACCGAGTAATTCACCCCTCCACTTT.

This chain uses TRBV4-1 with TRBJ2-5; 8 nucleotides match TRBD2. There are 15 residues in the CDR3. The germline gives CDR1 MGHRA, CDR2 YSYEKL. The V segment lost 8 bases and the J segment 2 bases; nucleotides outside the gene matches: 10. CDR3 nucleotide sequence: TGCGCCAGCTCCGGGACTAGTGGGGAGCAAGAGACCCAGTACTTC. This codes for CASSGTSGEQETQYF.

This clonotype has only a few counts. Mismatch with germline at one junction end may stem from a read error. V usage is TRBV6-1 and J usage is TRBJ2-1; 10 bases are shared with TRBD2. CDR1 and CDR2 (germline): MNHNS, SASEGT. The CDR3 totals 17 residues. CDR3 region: CTSSEVWTSGTYNEQFF. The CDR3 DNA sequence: TGTACCAGCAGTGAAGTGTGGACTAGCGGCACCTACAATGAGCAGTTCTTC.

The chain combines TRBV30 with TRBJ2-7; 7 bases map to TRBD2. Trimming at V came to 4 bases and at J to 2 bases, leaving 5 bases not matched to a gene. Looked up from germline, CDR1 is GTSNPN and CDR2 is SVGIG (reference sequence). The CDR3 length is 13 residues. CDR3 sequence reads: CAWTDGTTYEQYF. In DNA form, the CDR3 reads TGTGCCTGGACCGACGGGACTACCTACGAGCAGTACTTC.

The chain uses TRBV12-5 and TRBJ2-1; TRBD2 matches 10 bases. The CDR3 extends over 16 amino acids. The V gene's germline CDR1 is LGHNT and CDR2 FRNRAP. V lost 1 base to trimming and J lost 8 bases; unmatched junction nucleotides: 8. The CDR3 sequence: CASGLAIAGGTDEQFF. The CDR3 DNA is TGTGCTAGTGGTTTGGCTATAGCGGGGGGAACGGATGAGCAGTTCTTC.

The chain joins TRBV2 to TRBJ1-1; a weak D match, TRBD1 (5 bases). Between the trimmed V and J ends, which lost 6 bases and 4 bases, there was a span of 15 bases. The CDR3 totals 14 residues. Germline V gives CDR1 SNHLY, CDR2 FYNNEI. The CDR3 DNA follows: TGTGCCAGCAGGACCGGGACGGCCACCACTGAAGCTTTCTTT. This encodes CASRTGTATTEAFF.

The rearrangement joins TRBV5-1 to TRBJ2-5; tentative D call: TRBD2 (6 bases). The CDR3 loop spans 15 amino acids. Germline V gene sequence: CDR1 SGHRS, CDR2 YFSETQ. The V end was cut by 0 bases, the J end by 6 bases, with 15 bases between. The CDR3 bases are TGCGCCAGCAGCTTGGTGGGATCCGGGAGACAGACCCAGTACTTC. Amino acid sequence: CASSLVGSGRQTQYF.

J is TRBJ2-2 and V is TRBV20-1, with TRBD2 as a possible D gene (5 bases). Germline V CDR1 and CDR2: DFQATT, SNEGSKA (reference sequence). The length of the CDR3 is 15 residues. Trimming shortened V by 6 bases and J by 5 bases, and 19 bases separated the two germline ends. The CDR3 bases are TGCAGTGCCACACGGGGAGTCCCGGGGACCGGGGAGCTGTTTTTT. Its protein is CSATRGVPGTGELFF.

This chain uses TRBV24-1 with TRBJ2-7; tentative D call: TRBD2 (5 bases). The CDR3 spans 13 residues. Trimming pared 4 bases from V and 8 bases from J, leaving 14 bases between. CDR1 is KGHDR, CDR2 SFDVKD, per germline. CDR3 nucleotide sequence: TGTGCCACCAGTGAACTTCCGGGATCGAAGCAGTACTTC. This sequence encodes CATSELPGSKQYF.

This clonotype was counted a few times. The CDR3 nucleotides are TGTGCCAGTAGTATGGCCAACACTGAAGCTTTCTTT. It translates to CASSMANTEAFF. V is TRBV19 and J is TRBJ1-1, with D uncertain. V shed 3 bases and J shed 2 bases, with 4 bases lying between them. CDR1 is LNHDA, CDR2 SQIVND, per germline (reference sequence). The CDR3 sequence is 12 residues long.

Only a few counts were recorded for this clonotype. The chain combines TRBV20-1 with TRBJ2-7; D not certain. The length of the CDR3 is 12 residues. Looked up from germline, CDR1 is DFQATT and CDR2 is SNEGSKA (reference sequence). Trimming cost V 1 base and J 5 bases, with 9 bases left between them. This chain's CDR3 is CSARAHRNEQYF. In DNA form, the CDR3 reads TGCAGTGCTAGAGCTCACAGAAACGAGCAGTACTTC.

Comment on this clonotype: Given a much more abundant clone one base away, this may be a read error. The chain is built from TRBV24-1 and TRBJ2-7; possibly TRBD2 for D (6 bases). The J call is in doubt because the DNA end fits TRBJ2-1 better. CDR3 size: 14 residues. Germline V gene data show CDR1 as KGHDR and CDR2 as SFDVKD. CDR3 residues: CATSEQRAPYEQFF. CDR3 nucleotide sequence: TGTGCCACCAGTGAGCAGCGGGCCCCCTACGAGCAGTTCTTC.

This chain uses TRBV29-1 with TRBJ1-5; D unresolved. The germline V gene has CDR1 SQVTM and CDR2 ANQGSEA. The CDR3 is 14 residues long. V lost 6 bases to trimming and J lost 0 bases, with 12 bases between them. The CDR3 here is CSVATEDSNQPQHF. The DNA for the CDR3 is TGCAGCGTAGCGACTGAGGATAGCAATCAGCCCCAGCATTTT.

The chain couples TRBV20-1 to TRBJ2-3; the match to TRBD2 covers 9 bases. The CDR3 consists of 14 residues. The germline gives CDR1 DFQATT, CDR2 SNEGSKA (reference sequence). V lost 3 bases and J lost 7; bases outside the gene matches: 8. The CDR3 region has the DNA TGCAGTGCTAGTGATAGCGGGAGAGGAAATACGCAGTATTTT. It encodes CSASDSGRGNTQYF.

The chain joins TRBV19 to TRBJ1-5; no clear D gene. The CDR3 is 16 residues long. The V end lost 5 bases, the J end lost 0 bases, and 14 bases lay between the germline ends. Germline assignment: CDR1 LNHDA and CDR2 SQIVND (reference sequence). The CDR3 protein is CASSRPIEDSNQPQHF. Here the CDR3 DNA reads TGTGCCAGTAGTCGCCCAATAGAAGATAGCAATCAGCCCCAGCATTTT. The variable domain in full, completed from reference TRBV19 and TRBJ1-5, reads DGGITQSPKYLFRKEGQNVTLSCEQNLNHDAMYWYRQDPGQGLRLIYYSQIVNDFQKGDIAEGYSVSREKKESFPLTVTSAQKNPTAFYLCASSRPIEDSNQPQHFGDGTRLSIL.

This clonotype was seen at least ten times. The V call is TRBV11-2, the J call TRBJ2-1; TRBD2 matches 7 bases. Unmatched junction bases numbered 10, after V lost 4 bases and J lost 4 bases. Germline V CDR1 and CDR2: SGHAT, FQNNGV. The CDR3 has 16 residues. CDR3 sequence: CASSSLAGVRYNEQFF. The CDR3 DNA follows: TGTGCCAGCAGCTCCTTGGCGGGAGTCAGATACAATGAGCAGTTCTTC.

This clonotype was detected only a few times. CDR3 coding DNA: TGTGCCAGCAGCCAGGGATTCGAGCAGTACTTC. Amino acid sequence: CASSQGFEQYF. The chain employs TRBV3-1 and TRBJ2-7; D is uncertain. V was pared by 3 bases and J by 6 bases, with 6 bases between. CDR1 is LGHDT, CDR2 YNNKEL, per germline (reference sequence). This CDR3 is built from 11 residues.

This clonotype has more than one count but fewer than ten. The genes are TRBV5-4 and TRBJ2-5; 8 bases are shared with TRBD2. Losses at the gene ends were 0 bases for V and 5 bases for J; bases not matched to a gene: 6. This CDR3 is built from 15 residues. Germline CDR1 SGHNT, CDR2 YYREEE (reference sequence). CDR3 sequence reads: CASSLESGSWETQYF. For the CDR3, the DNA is TGTGCCAGCAGCTTGGAAAGCGGGAGCTGGGAGACCCAGTACTTC.

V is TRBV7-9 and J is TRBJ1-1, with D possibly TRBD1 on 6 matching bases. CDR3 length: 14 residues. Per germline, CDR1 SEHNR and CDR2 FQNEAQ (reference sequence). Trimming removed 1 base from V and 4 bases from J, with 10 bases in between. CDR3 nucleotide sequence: TGTGCCAGCAGCTTAGGCAGGGGTACCACTGAAGCTTTCTTT. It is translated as CASSLGRGTTEAFF.

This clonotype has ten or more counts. CDR3 nucleotide sequence: TGCAGCGCCTCGGGGCTTGGTGAGACCCAGTACTTC. Its translation is CSASGLGETQYF. The chain combines TRBV29-1 with TRBJ2-5, with D perhaps assigned TRBD1 or TRBD2 (5 bases each). Per the germline V gene, CDR1 is SQVTM and CDR2 is ANQGSEA. The CDR3 is 12 amino acids. V lost 7 bases and J lost 5, with 14 bases in between.

The CDR3 DNA follows: TGTGCCAGCAGCCCCGGCTCGTTAGAGACCCAGTACTTC. Translation gives CASSPGSLETQYF. This sequence joins TRBV3-1 and TRBJ2-5; D unresolved. Germline loops: CDR1 LGHDT, CDR2 YNNKEL (reference sequence). There are 13 residues in the CDR3. V dropped 4 bases and J dropped 4 bases, with 10 bases sitting between them.

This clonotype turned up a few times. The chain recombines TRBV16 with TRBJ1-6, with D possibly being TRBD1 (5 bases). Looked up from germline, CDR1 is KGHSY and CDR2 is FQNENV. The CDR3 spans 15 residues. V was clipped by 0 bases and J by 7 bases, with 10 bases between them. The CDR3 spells CASSQSHRQNSPLHF. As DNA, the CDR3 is TGTGCCAGCAGCCAATCCCACCGACAGAATTCACCCCTCCACTTT.